Following are 21 T cell receptor beta chains from one sample sequenced in a study of CD8 T cells in ankylosing spondylitis. TCRdb reprocessed the 5' RACE reads via MiXCR and lists one record per CDR3 protein. The data hold 300,000 to 400,000 distinct CDR3 sequences, with 20% to 25% observed a single time. Sequenced input: blood, either unsorted or a sorted T cell fraction (not recorded which). Source of these receptors: a male donor with ankylosing spondylitis or in good health (not recorded which).

This clonotype was observed a few times. The rearrangement links TRBV7-9 to TRBJ2-4; weak D call: TRBD2 (6 bases). CDR3 length: 14 residues. Germline V CDR1 and CDR2: SEHNR, FQNEAQ (reference sequence). V dropped 3 bases and J dropped 8 bases, with 14 bases sitting between them. The CDR3 spells CASSFSGGGDIQYF. The CDR3 region has the DNA TGTGCCAGCAGCTTTTCCGGGGGAGGTGACATTCAGTACTTC.

The chain links TRBV10-2 to TRBJ2-3, with D unclear. Germline loops: CDR1 WSHSY, CDR2 SAAADI. The V and J ends lost 5 bases and 6 bases respectively, with 21 bases between them. The CDR3 runs to 16 residues. The CDR3 spells CASSLYVGQLADTQYF. The CDR3 DNA sequence: TGCGCCAGCAGTCTATACGTGGGCCAACTCGCGGATACGCAGTATTTT.

This clonotype has at least ten counts. The chain carries TRBV12-3 or TRBV12-4 and TRBJ2-1; TRBD1 matches at 9 bases. This CDR3 is built from 15 residues. Trimming removed 8 bases from V and 2 bases from J; junction bases left unmatched: 7. For the CDR3, the DNA is TGTGCCAGCGACGGACAGGGGAGAGCCTACAATGAGCAGTTCTTC. Its protein product is CASDGQGRAYNEQFF.

In its sample, this clonotype was seen a few times. The rearrangement links TRBV4-1 to TRBJ1-5; 9 bases match TRBD1. Germline lookup yields CDR1 MGHRA and CDR2 YSYEKL. The CDR3 covers 14 residues. The trim removed 4 bases at V and 7 bases at J, leaving 5 bases unmatched. The CDR3: CASSLWTGEQPQHF. The CDR3, as DNA: TGCGCCAGCAGCCTCTGGACAGGGGAACAGCCCCAGCATTTT.

Remarks on this clonotype: Mismatch with germline at one junction end may stem from a read error. The rearrangement links TRBV10-2 to TRBJ1-5, with D possibly being TRBD1 (6 bases). CDR1 is WSHSY and CDR2 is SAAADI in the germline V gene. The CDR3 has 13 residues. In DNA form, the CDR3 reads TGCGCCAGCCGTGACAGGATCGATCAGCCCCAGCATTTT. It codes for CASRDRIDQPQHF.

This clonotype was picked up a small number of times. Written as DNA, the CDR3 is TGTGCCACCAGTGATTTCGACAGTCACTCCTACAATGAGCAGTTCTTC. Translating gives CATSDFDSHSYNEQFF. The genes are TRBV24-1 and TRBJ2-1, with D perhaps matching TRBD1 (5 bases). This CDR3 is built from 16 residues. CDR1 KGHDR and CDR2 SFDVKD come from the germline V gene. V shed 1 base and J shed 0 bases, with 9 bases lying between them.

A few counts support this clonotype. This CDR3 is CASILGGEQYF. The DNA of the CDR3 is TGTGCCAGCATCTTGGGGGGCGAGCAGTACTTC. The chain is built from TRBV7-9 and TRBJ2-7, with a weak D call TRBD2 (6 bases). The CDR3 loop spans 11 amino acids. V was cut by 7 bases and J by 6 bases, with 10 bases left in between. Per germline, CDR1 SEHNR and CDR2 FQNEAQ (reference sequence).

This clonotype has more than one count but fewer than ten. This rearrangement joins TRBV24-1 to TRBJ2-3; possibly TRBD1 for D (5 bases). This CDR3 has 13 amino acids. Germline CDR1 and CDR2: KGHDR and SFDVKD. V was shortened by 5 bases and J by 6 bases, with 11 bases between the two germline ends. CDR3 residues: CATSVRGTDTQYF. CDR3 bases: TGTGCCACCAGTGTTAGGGGAACCGATACGCAGTATTTT.

This clonotype has a handful of counts. V and J are TRBV5-1 and TRBJ2-1, with TRBD2 matching over 13 bases. The length of the CDR3 is 16 residues. CDR1 SGHRS and CDR2 YFSETQ come from the germline V gene. Unmatched junction bases numbered 3, after V lost 2 bases and J lost 4 bases. CDR3 DNA: TGCGCCAGCAGCTTCACTAGCGGGGGGGAGTACAATGAGCAGTTCTTC. The encoded protein is CASSFTSGGEYNEQFF.

The V call is TRBV7-9, the J call TRBJ2-7, with 7 bases aligning to TRBD1. CDR3 length: 17 residues. Trimming took 4 bases from V and 6 from J; bases not matched to a gene: 18. Germline lookup yields CDR1 SEHNR and CDR2 FQNEAQ (reference sequence). This CDR3 reads CASSSSSGGKNYGEQYF. CDR3 bases: TGTGCCAGCAGCTCCTCATCAGGGGGTAAAAACTACGGCGAGCAGTACTTC. Using reference TRBV7-9 and TRBJ2-7 for the parts outside the CDR3, the full variable domain is DTGVSQNPRHKITKRGQNVTFRCDPISEHNRLYWYRQTLGQGPEFLTYFQNEAQLEKSRLLSDRFSAERPKGSFSTLEIQRTEQGDSAMYLCASSSSSGGKNYGEQYFGPGTRLTVT.

This clonotype showed up just a few times. The chain carries TRBV3-1 and TRBJ2-1; 8 nucleotides agree with TRBD2. The length of the CDR3 is 15 residues. J gave up 8 bases and V 4 bases, and 10 bases lay outside the gene matches. The germline V gene encodes CDR1 LGHDT and CDR2 YNNKEL (reference sequence). CDR3 sequence reads: CASSPGTRVWHEQFF. The DNA for the CDR3 is TGTGCCAGCAGCCCTGGGACTAGAGTTTGGCATGAGCAGTTCTTC.

In its sample, this clonotype was seen a few times. V gene TRBV2 combines with J gene TRBJ2-7; 7 nucleotides agree with TRBD1. CDR1 SNHLY and CDR2 FYNNEI come from the germline V gene. The CDR3 covers 14 residues. V was pared by 3 bases and J by 3 bases, with 5 bases of the junction left unmatched. CDR3 DNA sequence: TGTGCCAGCAGTGAGACAGGGCCGATCTACGAGCAGTACTTC. Its translation is CASSETGPIYEQYF.

This clonotype was recorded a few times. The chain is built from TRBV9 and TRBJ2-1, with 7 bases fitting TRBD2. Germline-derived CDR1 and CDR2 are SGDLS and YYNGEE. The CDR3 sequence is 16 residues long. The trim removed 0 bases at V and 0 bases at J, leaving 3 bases unmatched. Here the CDR3 DNA reads TGTGCCAGCAGCGTAGTGGGAGGGAGCTCCTACAATGAGCAGTTCTTC. Translating gives CASSVVGGSSYNEQFF. The variable domain in full, with the rest retrieved from reference TRBV9 and TRBJ2-1, is DSGVTQTPKHLITATGQRVTLRCSPRSGDLSVYWYQQSLDQGLQFLIQYYNGEERAKGNILERFSAQQFPDLHSELNLSSLELGDSALYFCASSVVGGSSYNEQFFGPGTRLTVL.

This sequence joins TRBV7-9 and TRBJ2-5; 7 bases align to TRBD2. The V and J ends lost 2 bases and 1 base, in that order; junction bases with no gene match: 10. Germline V lookup: CDR1 SEHNR, CDR2 FQNEAQ (reference sequence). The CDR3 runs 17 residues. In nucleotides, the CDR3 is TGTGCCAGCAGCTTAATTGGTTCGTTAGCGGGCCAAGAGACCCAGTACTTC. Residues: CASSLIGSLAGQETQYF.

This clonotype was picked up a small number of times. The rearrangement uses TRBV28 and TRBJ2-7; no firm D call. The CDR3 consists of 11 residues. The V end lost 6 bases, the J end lost 5 bases, and 8 bases lay between the germline ends. Germline CDR1 and CDR2: MDHEN and SYDVKM. CDR3 sequence reads: CASSSIHEQYF. As DNA, the CDR3 is TGTGCCAGCAGCTCCATACACGAGCAGTACTTC.

CDR3 amino acids: CASSPGASNIYNEQFF. The CDR3 DNA follows: TGTGCCAGCAGCCCGGGGGCCTCAAACATATACAATGAGCAGTTCTTC. The V gene is TRBV7-3, the J gene TRBJ2-1; D tentatively fits TRBD1 or TRBD2 (6 bases each). The CDR3 loop spans 16 amino acids. CDR1 is SGHTA, CDR2 FQGTGA, per germline. Trimming stripped 5 bases from V and 4 bases from J, with 18 bases between.

The count of this clonotype is one. The V call is TRBV5-1, the J call TRBJ2-7; D gene unclear. CDR1 and CDR2 from the germline V gene are SGHRS and YFSETQ. This CDR3 comprises 16 residues. Trimming left V 4 bases short and J 5 bases short, with 22 bases between. CDR3 nucleotides: TGCGCCAGCAGCGCACCCGGCGGCAGCCCCAAGGACGAGCAGTACTTC. Its translation is CASSAPGGSPKDEQYF.

This clonotype was picked up a small number of times. The chain links TRBV11-2 to TRBJ2-7, with 7 bases lining up with TRBD1. CDR1 and CDR2 (germline): SGHAT, FQNNGV. V was pared by 1 base and J by 2 bases, with 5 bases of the junction left unmatched. CDR3 length: 15 amino acids. In nucleotides, the CDR3 is TGTGCCAGCAGCTTAGTAATGACAGGGACCTACGAGCAGTACTTC. Amino acid sequence: CASSLVMTGTYEQYF.

The rearrangement joins TRBV3-1 to TRBJ2-3, with unresolved D. This CDR3 is 16 amino acids long. Germline CDR1 and CDR2: LGHDT and YNNKEL (reference sequence). V dropped 3 bases and J dropped 2 bases, with 15 bases sitting between them. The CDR3 spells CASSQLVEVHTDTQYF. CDR3 bases: TGTGCCAGCAGCCAGCTGGTAGAGGTGCACACAGATACGCAGTATTTT.

This clonotype was counted only a few times. This chain connects TRBV4-2 to TRBJ2-1; 11 bases are shared with TRBD2. Germline V gene sequence: CDR1 LGHNA, CDR2 YNFKEQ. This CDR3 spans 16 amino acids. V lost 0 bases and J lost 6; bases outside the gene matches: 4. The DNA of the CDR3 is TGTGCCAGCAGCCAAGATTCTACTAGCGGGGGCAATGAGCAGTTCTTC. This gives the protein CASSQDSTSGGNEQFF.

Here the CDR3 reads CASSLGQESYTYNSPLHF. The CDR3 bases are TGCGCCAGCAGCTTGGGGCAGGAATCCTATACGTATAATTCACCCCTCCACTTT. V gene TRBV5-1 combines with J gene TRBJ1-6; D uncertain. Germline CDR1 reads SGHRS; CDR2 reads YFSETQ. Trimming left V 0 bases short and J 4 bases short, with 17 bases between. CDR3 size: 18 residues.